This T cell receptor beta chain came from a study of T cells expressing NK-cell markers. TCRdb processed the 5' RACE reads again and assigns one entry to each CDR3 protein, with no DNA. Across some 340,000 distinct CDR3 sequences, the top ten clones capture 4% to 6.5% of the sample. The CDR3 sequence is 13 residues long. Germline loops: CDR1 SQVTM, CDR2 ANQGSEA. The origin of this receptor is a man aged 18 to 69 in good health. The sequenced material came from blood T cells: a sorted CD56 or NKG2C T cell subset, CD4+ or CD8+ T cells, or bulk PBMC T cells (not recorded which). The rearrangement joins TRBV29-1 to TRBJ2-5; TCRdb indicates TRBD1, and absent DNA this call remains unverified. The CDR3 region is CSVDRQGQETQYF.